The 2 T cell receptor beta chains below come from one sample, sequenced in a study of OX40 agonist ivuxolimab in advanced cancers. Generated by immunoSEQ multiplex PCR, the TCRdb table keeps only in-frame clones and is missing some. The sample gives tens of thousands of clones, around 80% of which show up once; approximately 22% is in the top ten. Sequenced material: CD4+ or CD8+ T cells sorted from blood, taken in a trial of the OX40 agonist ivuxolimab. These receptors all stem from an adult with an advanced solid tumor such as melanoma, head and neck, liver or kidney cancer.

The CDR3: CASSLPGRNNEQFF. In DNA, the CDR3 is TGTGCCAGCAGCTTACCCGGGCGGAACAATGAGCAGTTCTTC. The rearrangement links TRBV7-9 to TRBJ2-1; D is uncertain. The length of the CDR3 is 14 residues. V shed 2 bases and J shed 5 bases, with 10 bases lying between them. Germline assignment: CDR1 SEHNR and CDR2 FQNEAQ (reference sequence).

V gene TRBV7-9 combines with J gene TRBJ2-2; 9 nucleotides match TRBD2. J lost 1 base, V lost 0 bases, and 6 bases had no gene match. Germline V gene data show CDR1 as SEHNR and CDR2 as FQNEAQ (reference sequence). The CDR3 covers 18 residues. The DNA of the CDR3 is TGTGCCAGCAGCTTAGCGCCAGCGGGAGGACTGAACACCGGGGAGCTGTTTTTT. This codes for CASSLAPAGGLNTGELFF.